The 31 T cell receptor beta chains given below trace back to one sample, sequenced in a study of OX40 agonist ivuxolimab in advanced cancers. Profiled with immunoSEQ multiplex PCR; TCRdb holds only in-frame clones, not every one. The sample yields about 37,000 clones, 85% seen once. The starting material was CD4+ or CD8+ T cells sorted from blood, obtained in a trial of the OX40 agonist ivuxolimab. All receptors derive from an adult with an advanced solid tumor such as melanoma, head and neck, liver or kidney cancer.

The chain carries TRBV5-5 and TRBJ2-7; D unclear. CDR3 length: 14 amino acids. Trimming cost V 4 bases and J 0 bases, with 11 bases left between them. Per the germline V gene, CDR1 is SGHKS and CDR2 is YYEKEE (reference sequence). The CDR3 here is CASSAQVFSYEQYF. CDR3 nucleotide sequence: TGTGCCAGCAGCGCTCAGGTATTCTCCTACGAGCAGTACTTC.

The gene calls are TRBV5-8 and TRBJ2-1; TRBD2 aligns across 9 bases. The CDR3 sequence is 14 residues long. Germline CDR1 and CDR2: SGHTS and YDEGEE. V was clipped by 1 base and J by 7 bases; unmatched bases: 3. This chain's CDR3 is CASSLMRGGNEQFF. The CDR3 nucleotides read TGTGCCAGCAGCTTGATGCGGGGGGGGAATGAGCAGTTCTTC. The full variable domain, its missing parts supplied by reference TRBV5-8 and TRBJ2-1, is EAGVTQSPTHLIKTRGQQATLRCSPISGHTSVYWYQQALGLGLQFLLWYDEGEERNRGNFPPRFSGRQFPNYSSELNVNALELEDSALYLCASSLMRGGNEQFFGPGTRLTVL.

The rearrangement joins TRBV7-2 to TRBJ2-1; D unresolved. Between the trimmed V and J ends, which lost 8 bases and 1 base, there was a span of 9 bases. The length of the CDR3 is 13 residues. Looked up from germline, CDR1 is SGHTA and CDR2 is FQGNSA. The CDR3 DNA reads TGTGCCAGCTCCGCCGGGTCCTACAATGAGCAGTTCTTC. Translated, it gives CASSAGSYNEQFF.

The CDR3 sequence is CASRPRGFSTDTQYF. The CDR3 DNA reads as TGTGCCAGCAGGCCTCGGGGCTTTAGCACAGATACGCAGTATTTT. The genes are TRBV6-5 and TRBJ2-3; D tentatively reads TRBD1 or TRBD2 (5 bases each). The CDR3 has 15 amino acids. Between the trimmed V and J ends, which lost 6 bases and 0 bases, there was a span of 13 bases. Germline CDR1 MNHEY, CDR2 SVGAGI.

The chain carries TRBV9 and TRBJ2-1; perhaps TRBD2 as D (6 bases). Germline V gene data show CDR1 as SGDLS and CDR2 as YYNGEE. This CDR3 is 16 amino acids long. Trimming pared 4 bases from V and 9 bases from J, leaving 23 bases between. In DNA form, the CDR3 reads TGTGCCAGCAGCTTAATAGCGGAATATAATGTGGGTGAGCAGTTCTTC. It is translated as CASSLIAEYNVGEQFF. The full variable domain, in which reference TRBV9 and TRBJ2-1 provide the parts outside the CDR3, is DSGVTQTPKHLITATGQRVTLRCSPRSGDLSVYWYQQSLDQGLQFLIQYYNGEERAKGNILERFSAQQFPDLHSELNLSSLELGDSALYFCASSLIAEYNVGEQFFGPGTRLTVL.

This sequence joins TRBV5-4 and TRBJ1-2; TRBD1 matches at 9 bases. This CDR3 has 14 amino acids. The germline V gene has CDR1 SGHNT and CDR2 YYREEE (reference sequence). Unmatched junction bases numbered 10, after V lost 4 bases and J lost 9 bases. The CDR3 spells CASSPPGQGGRYTF. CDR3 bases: TGTGCCAGCAGCCCCCCGGGACAGGGTGGTCGCTACACCTTC.

The CDR3 DNA reads as TGTGCCAGCAGTATTAGGGGGCTGTTGGAGACCCAGTACTTC. Translation: CASSIRGLLETQYF. The V gene is TRBV6-1, the J gene TRBJ2-5; the match to TRBD1 covers 7 bases. The CDR3 has 14 residues. Germline V lookup: CDR1 MNHNS, CDR2 SASEGT. Trimming took 5 bases from V and 5 from J; bases not matched to a gene: 8.

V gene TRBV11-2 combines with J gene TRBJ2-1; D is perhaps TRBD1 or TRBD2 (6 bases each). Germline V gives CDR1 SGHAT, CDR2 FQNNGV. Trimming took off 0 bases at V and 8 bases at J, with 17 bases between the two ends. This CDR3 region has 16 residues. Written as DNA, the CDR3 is TGTGCCAGCAGCTTAGAGAGGGGGAGGCCCGGACATGAGCAGTTCTTC. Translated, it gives CASSLERGRPGHEQFF.

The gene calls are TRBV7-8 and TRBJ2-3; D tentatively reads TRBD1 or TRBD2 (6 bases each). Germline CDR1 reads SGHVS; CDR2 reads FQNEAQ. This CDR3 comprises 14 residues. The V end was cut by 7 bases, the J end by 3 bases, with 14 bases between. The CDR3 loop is CASTLLGGTDTQYF. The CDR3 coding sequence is TGTGCCAGCACCCTCCTAGGGGGGACAGATACGCAGTATTTT.

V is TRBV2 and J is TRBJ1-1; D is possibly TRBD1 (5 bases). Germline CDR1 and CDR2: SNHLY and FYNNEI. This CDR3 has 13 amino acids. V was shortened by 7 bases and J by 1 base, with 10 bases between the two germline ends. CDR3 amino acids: CASIGARNTEAFF. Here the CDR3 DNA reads TGTGCCAGCATCGGGGCGAGGAACACTGAAGCTTTCTTT.

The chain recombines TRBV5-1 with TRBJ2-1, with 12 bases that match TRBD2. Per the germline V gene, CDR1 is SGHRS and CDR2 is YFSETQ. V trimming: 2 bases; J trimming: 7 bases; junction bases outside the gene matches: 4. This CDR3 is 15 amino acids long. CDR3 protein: CASSFASGGANEQFF. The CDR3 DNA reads TGCGCCAGCAGCTTTGCTAGCGGGGGGGCGAATGAGCAGTTCTTC.

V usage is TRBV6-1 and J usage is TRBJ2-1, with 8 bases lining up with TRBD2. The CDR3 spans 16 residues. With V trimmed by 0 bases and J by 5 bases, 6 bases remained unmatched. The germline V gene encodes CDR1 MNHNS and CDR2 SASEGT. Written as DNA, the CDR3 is TGTGCCAGCAGTGAAGCGTGGGTAGCGGGGAACAATGAGCAGTTCTTC. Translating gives CASSEAWVAGNNEQFF.

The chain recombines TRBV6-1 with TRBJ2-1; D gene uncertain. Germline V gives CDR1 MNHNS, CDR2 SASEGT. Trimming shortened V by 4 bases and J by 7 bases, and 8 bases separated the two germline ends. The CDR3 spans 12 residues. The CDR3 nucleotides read TGTGCCAGCAGTGGCCCCTTGAATGAGCAGTTCTTC. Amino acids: CASSGPLNEQFF.

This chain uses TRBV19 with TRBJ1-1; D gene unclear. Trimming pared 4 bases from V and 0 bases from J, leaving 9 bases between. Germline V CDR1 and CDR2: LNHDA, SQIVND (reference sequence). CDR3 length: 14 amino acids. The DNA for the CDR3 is TGTGCCAGTAGTACGAACGGGTTGAACACTGAAGCTTTCTTT. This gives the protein CASSTNGLNTEAFF.

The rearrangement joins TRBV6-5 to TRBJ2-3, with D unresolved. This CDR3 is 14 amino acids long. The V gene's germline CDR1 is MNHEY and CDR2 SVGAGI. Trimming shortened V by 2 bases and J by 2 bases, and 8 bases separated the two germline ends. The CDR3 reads CASSYDGVTDTQYF. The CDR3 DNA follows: TGTGCCAGCAGTTACGACGGAGTCACAGATACGCAGTATTTT.

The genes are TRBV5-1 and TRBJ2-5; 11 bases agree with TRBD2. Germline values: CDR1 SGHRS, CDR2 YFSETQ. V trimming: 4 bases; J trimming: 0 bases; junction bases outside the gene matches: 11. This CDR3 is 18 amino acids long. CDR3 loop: CASSPGLADGPYQETQYF. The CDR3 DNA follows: TGCGCCAGCAGCCCGGGACTAGCGGATGGCCCGTACCAAGAGACCCAGTACTTC.

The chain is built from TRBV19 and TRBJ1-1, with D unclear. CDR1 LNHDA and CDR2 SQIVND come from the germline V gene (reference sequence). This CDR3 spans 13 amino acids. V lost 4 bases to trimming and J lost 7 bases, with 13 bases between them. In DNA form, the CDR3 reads TGTGCCAGTAGTACCACTAGGGCAGGTGAAGCTTTCTTT. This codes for CASSTTRAGEAFF.

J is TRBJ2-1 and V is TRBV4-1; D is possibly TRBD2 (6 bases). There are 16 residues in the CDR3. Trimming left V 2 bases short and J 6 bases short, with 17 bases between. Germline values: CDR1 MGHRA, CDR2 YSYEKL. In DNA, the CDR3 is TGCGCCAGCAGCCAAATTGCGGCCCAGCGGGCCAATGAGCAGTTCTTC. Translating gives CASSQIAAQRANEQFF.

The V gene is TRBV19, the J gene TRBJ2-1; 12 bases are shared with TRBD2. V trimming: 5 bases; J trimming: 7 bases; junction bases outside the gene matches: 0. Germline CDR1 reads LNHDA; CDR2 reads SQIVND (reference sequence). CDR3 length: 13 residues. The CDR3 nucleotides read TGTGCCAGTAGTGGGACTAGCGGGAATGAGCAGTTCTTC. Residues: CASSGTSGNEQFF.

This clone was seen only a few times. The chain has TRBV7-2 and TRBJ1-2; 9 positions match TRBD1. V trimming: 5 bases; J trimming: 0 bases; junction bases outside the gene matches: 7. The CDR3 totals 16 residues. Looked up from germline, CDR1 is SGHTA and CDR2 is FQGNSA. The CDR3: CASSRTGGATNYGYTF. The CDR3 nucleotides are TGTGCCAGCAGCCGAACAGGGGGCGCTACTAACTATGGCTACACCTTC. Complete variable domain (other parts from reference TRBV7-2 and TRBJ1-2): GAGVSQSPSNKVTEKGKDVELRCDPISGHTALYWYRQSLGQGLEFLIYFQGNSAPDKSGLPSDRFSAERTGGSVSTLTIQRTQQEDSAVYLCASSRTGGATNYGYTFGSGTRLTVV.

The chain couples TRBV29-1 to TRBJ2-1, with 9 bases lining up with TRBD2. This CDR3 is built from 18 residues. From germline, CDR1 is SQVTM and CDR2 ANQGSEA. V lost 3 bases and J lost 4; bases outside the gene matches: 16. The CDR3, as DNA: TGCAGCGTTGAGAACCGAGGGGGCCGGACTAGCGAGTACAATGAGCAGTTCTTC. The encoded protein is CSVENRGGRTSEYNEQFF.

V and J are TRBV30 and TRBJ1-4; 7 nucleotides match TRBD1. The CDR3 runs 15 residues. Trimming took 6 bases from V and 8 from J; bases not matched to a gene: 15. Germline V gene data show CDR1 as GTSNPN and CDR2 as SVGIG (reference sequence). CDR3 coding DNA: TGTGCCTGCCATATTCGGGGGCAGGGGGGGGAAAAACTGTTTTTT. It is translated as CACHIRGQGGEKLFF. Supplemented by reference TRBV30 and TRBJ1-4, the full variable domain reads SQTIHQWPATLVQPVGSPLSLECTVEGTSNPNLYWYRQAAGRGLQLLFYSVGIGQISSEVPQNLSASRPQDRQFILSSKKLLLSDSGFYLCACHIRGQGGEKLFFGSGTQLSVL.

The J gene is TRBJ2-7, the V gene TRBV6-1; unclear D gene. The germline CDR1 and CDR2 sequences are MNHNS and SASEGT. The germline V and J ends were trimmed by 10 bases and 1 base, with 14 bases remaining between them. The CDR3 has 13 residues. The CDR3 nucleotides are TGTGCCACTCCCGGAGCGACGTCCTACGAGCAGTACTTC. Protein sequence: CATPGATSYEQYF.

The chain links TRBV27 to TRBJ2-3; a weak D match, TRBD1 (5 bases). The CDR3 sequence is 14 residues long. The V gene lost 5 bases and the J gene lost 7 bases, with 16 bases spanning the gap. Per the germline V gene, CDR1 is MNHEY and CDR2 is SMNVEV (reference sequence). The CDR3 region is CASSTRQWVNTQYF. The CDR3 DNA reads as TGTGCCAGCAGTACAAGACAGTGGGTTAATACGCAGTATTTT.

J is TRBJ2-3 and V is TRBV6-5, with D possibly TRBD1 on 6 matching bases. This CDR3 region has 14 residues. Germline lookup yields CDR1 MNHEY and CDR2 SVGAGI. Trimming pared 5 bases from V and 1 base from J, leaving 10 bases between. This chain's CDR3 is CASSGQTGTDTQYF. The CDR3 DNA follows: TGTGCCAGCAGTGGACAGACTGGCACAGATACGCAGTATTTT.

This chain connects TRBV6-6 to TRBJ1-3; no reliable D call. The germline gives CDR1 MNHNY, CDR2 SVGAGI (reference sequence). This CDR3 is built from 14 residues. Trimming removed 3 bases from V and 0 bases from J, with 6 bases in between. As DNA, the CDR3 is TGTGCCAGCAGTTATGGAATCTCTGGAAACACCATATATTTT. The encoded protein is CASSYGISGNTIYF.

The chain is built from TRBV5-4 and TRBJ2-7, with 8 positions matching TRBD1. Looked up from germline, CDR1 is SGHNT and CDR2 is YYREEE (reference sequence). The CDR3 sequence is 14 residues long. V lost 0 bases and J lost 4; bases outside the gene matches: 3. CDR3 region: CASSLGQGAYEQYF. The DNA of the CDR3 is TGTGCCAGCAGCTTGGGGCAGGGGGCATACGAGCAGTACTTC.

This chain's CDR3 is CASSRAGTSGRSTDTQYF. In DNA form, the CDR3 reads TGTGCCAGTAGCAGGGCTGGGACTAGCGGTAGAAGCACAGATACGCAGTATTTT. V gene TRBV19 combines with J gene TRBJ2-3; TRBD2 matches 11 bases. Germline trimming cut 6 bases from V and 0 bases from J; bases unmatched to any gene: 11. The CDR3 contains 18 residues. Germline CDR1 reads LNHDA; CDR2 reads SQIVND (reference sequence).

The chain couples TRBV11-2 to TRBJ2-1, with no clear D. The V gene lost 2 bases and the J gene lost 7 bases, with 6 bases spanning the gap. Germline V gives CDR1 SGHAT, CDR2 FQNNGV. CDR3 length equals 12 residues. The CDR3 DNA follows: TGTGCCAGCAGCTTATGGGGAAATGAGCAGTTCTTC. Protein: CASSLWGNEQFF.

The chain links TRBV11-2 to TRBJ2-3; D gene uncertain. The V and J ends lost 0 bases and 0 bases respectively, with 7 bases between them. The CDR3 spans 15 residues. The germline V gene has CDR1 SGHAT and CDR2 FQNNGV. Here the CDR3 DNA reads TGTGCCAGCAGCTTAGATGCTGGCAGCACAGATACGCAGTATTTT. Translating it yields CASSLDAGSTDTQYF.

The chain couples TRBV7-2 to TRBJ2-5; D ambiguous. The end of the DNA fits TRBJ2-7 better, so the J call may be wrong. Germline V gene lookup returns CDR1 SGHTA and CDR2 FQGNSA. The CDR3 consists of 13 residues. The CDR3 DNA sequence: TGTGCCAGCAGCCCCTACACTGCCTACGAGCAGTACTTC. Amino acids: CASSPYTAYEQYF.